Presented here are 17 T cell receptor beta chains from one specimen sequenced in a study of shared clonotypes between healthy human individuals. Repertoires were generated with immunoSEQ multiplex PCR, while TCRdb's copy carries only in-frame clones and drops some. This table holds 2 million to 2.5 million clones, 90% to 97% found once. Sequenced sample: naive CD4+ T cells sorted from blood. Subset indicated: CD45RA+ positively selected. These receptors were obtained from a man aged 18 to 30 in good health.

The chain uses TRBV5-6 and TRBJ1-3; D is undetermined. The CDR3 runs 16 residues. V lost 2 bases and J 0 bases, leaving 12 bases between the germline ends. Germline-derived CDR1 and CDR2 are SGHDT and YYEEEE. The CDR3 region is CASSLGIRGSGNTIYF. Here the CDR3 DNA reads TGTGCCAGCAGCTTAGGTATACGGGGCTCTGGAAACACCATATATTTT. The whole variable domain, remainder taken from reference TRBV5-6 and TRBJ1-3, is DAGVTQSPTHLIKTRGQQVTLRCSPKSGHDTVSWYQQALGQGPQFIFQYYEEEERQRGNFPDRFSGHQFPNYSSELNVNALLLGDSALYLCASSLGIRGSGNTIYFGEGSWLTVV.

The V call is TRBV29-1, the J call TRBJ2-3; D ambiguous. V shed 3 bases and J shed 5 bases, with 3 bases lying between them. The CDR3 totals 10 residues. Germline-derived CDR1 and CDR2 are SQVTM and ANQGSEA. The CDR3 sequence: CSVDKDTQYF. The CDR3 coding sequence is TGCAGCGTTGACAAAGATACGCAGTATTTT.

A single count supports this clone. The chain couples TRBV29-1 to TRBJ1-3; the D is unclear. This CDR3 has 15 residues. The germline CDR1 and CDR2 sequences are SQVTM and ANQGSEA. V lost 6 bases to trimming and J lost 4 bases, with 19 bases between them. CDR3 amino acids: CSVAASRTEGNTIYF. The DNA of the CDR3 is TGCAGCGTCGCCGCGTCTCGGACGGAAGGAAACACCATATATTTT.

The CDR3 here is CASSPPGQAYGYTF. In nucleotides, the CDR3 is TGTGCCAGCAGCCCTCCGGGACAGGCCTATGGCTACACCTTC. The rearrangement links TRBV7-2 to TRBJ1-2, with 8 bases fitting TRBD1. Germline V gene data show CDR1 as SGHTA and CDR2 as FQGNSA. Germline trimming cut 5 bases from V and 4 bases from J; bases unmatched to any gene: 6. This CDR3 contains 14 residues.

Turning to this clone: The sample holds other DNA sequences that translate to the same CDR3. This rearrangement joins TRBV10-3 to TRBJ2-3; no firm D call. V dropped 4 bases and J dropped 4 bases, with 3 bases sitting between them. The CDR3 length is 11 residues. The V gene's germline CDR1 is ENHRY and CDR2 SYGVKD. The CDR3 here is CAISGADTQYF. The CDR3 coding sequence is TGTGCCATCAGTGGTGCAGATACGCAGTATTTT.

The J gene is TRBJ2-2, the V gene TRBV12-5; D perhaps matches TRBD2 (6 bases). V was pared by 1 base and J by 0 bases, with 6 bases between. CDR3 size: 15 residues. In germline, CDR1 is LGHNT, CDR2 FRNRAP. The CDR3 DNA is TGTGCTAGTGGTTTGGGGACTACGAACACCGGGGAGCTGTTTTTT. Translating gives CASGLGTTNTGELFF. The variable domain in full, with the rest retrieved from reference TRBV12-5 and TRBJ2-2, is DARVTQTPRHKVTEMGQEVTMRCQPILGHNTVFWYRQTMMQGLELLAYFRNRAPLDDSGMPKDRFSAEMPDATLATLKIQPSEPRDSAVYFCASGLGTTNTGELFFGEGSRLTVL.

CDR3 region: CASSAGTSGDPPSSYEQYF. In DNA, the CDR3 is TGCGCCAGCAGTGCCGGGACTAGCGGGGACCCTCCGAGCTCCTACGAGCAGTACTTC. The V call is TRBV10-2, the J call TRBJ2-7; 13 nucleotides match TRBD2. V was clipped by 4 bases and J by 0 bases; unmatched bases: 12. The germline V gene has CDR1 WSHSY and CDR2 SAAADI. The CDR3 sequence is 19 residues long.

The V and J genes are TRBV30 and TRBJ2-3, with D uncertain. Germline loops: CDR1 GTSNPN, CDR2 SVGIG (reference sequence). The CDR3 length is 14 residues. V lost 0 bases and J 4 bases, leaving 11 bases between the germline ends. The chain's CDR3 is CAWSVPSRADTQYF. The CDR3 DNA reads TGTGCCTGGAGTGTACCCTCCCGAGCAGATACGCAGTATTTT.

The CDR3 here is CASSPLYGYTF. Written as DNA, the CDR3 is TGTGCCAGCAGCCCCTTGTATGGCTACACCTTC. The chain joins TRBV7-2 to TRBJ1-2; D unclear. Germline CDR1 SGHTA, CDR2 FQGNSA. The length of the CDR3 is 11 residues. V dropped 5 bases and J dropped 5 bases, with 6 bases sitting between them.

This chain links TRBV5-1 with TRBJ1-2; D unresolved. V lost 4 bases, J lost 2 bases, and 9 bases lay in between. The germline V gene encodes CDR1 SGHRS and CDR2 YFSETQ. The CDR3 consists of 13 residues. The CDR3 region is CASSPPGNYGYTF. The CDR3, as DNA: TGCGCCAGCAGCCCCCCCGGGAACTATGGCTACACCTTC. Looking up the rest from reference TRBV5-1 and TRBJ1-2 gives the full variable domain: KAGVTQTPRYLIKTRGQQVTLSCSPISGHRSVSWYQQTPGQGLQFLFEYFSETQRNKGNFPGRFSGRQFSNSRSEMNVSTLELGDSALYLCASSPPGNYGYTFGSGTRLTVV.

The chain couples TRBV27 to TRBJ2-1, with 8 bases lining up with TRBD2. V gave up 7 bases and J gave up 7 bases; unmatched junction bases: 12. CDR3 length: 15 residues. Germline V lookup: CDR1 MNHEY, CDR2 SMNVEV (reference sequence). CDR3 in amino acids: CASTPGSGVPNEQFF. CDR3 coding DNA: TGTGCCAGCACCCCGGGTAGCGGGGTGCCTAATGAGCAGTTCTTC.

The V and J genes are TRBV9 and TRBJ2-7; no clear D. Trimming stripped 2 bases from V and 5 bases from J, with 5 bases between. The CDR3 is 11 residues long. CDR1 SGDLS and CDR2 YYNGEE come from the germline V gene. The CDR3: CASSVNDEQYF. For the CDR3, the DNA is TGTGCCAGCAGCGTTAACGACGAGCAGTACTTC.

The J gene is TRBJ2-3, the V gene TRBV7-8; D remains unclear. Germline V gene sequence: CDR1 SGHVS, CDR2 FQNEAQ. The V end lost 2 bases, the J end lost 0 bases, and 6 bases lay between the germline ends. The CDR3 consists of 14 residues. CDR3 nucleotide sequence: TGTGCCAGCAGCTTACATACCAGCACAGATACGCAGTATTTT. It is translated as CASSLHTSTDTQYF. Based on the CDR3 plus reference TRBV7-8 and TRBJ2-3, the full variable domain is GAGVSQSPRYKVAKRGQDVALRCDPISGHVSLFWYQQALGQGPEFLTYFQNEAQLDKSGLPSDRFFAERPEGSVSTLKIQRTQQEDSAVYLCASSLHTSTDTQYFGPGTRLTVL.

The genes are TRBV7-2 and TRBJ1-2, with D maybe TRBD1 (5 bases). The length of the CDR3 is 11 residues. Germline V gene data show CDR1 as SGHTA and CDR2 as FQGNSA. Trimming took off 5 bases at V and 12 bases at J, with 13 bases between the two ends. CDR3 nucleotide sequence: TGTGCCAGCAGCCTGGGGGGGAAAAACACCTTC. This codes for CASSLGGKNTF.

The chain has TRBV11-2 and TRBJ2-7; 12 bases fit TRBD2. Germline CDR1 and CDR2: SGHAT and FQNNGV. The V and J ends lost 5 bases and 2 bases, in that order; junction bases with no gene match: 4. The CDR3 is 15 amino acids. The CDR3 nucleotides read TGTGCCAGCAGCCCGGCTAGCGGGGGGGCCTACGAGCAGTACTTC. This gives the protein CASSPASGGAYEQYF.

The chain has TRBV27 and TRBJ2-1; 8 nucleotides match TRBD1. Germline trimming cut 5 bases from V and 5 bases from J; bases unmatched to any gene: 8. This CDR3 comprises 15 residues. Germline assignment: CDR1 MNHEY and CDR2 SMNVEV (reference sequence). CDR3 region: CASSNLGTGHNEQFF. As DNA, the CDR3 is TGTGCCAGCAGTAACCTAGGGACAGGTCACAATGAGCAGTTCTTC.

The rearrangement links TRBV14 to TRBJ1-6; D remains ambiguous. This CDR3 is built from 14 residues. V was trimmed by 2 bases and J by 7 bases, leaving 9 bases between them. Germline V gene sequence: CDR1 SGHDN, CDR2 FVKESK. CDR3 nucleotide sequence: TGTGCCAGCAGCCAAAAAAGGCTAAATTCACCCCTCCACTTT. Its protein product is CASSQKRLNSPLHF.